The T cell receptor (beta chain) under discussion was sequenced for a study of beta chain features in type 1 diabetes. Sequenced material consisted of expressed TCRB transcripts (all of the isolated RNA was reverse transcribed). Only in-frame clones appear in the TCRdb table, and some are missing; sequencing was by immunoSEQ multiplex PCR. The sample shows about 99,000 clones, under 30% of them seen only once. Germline V gives CDR1 MNHNS, CDR2 SASEGT. The CDR3 is 13 amino acids. Trimming stripped 8 bases from V and 0 bases from J, with 11 bases between. Points on this clone: Its target is not known.

Regarding the study as a whole: Type 1 diabetes patients had moderately but significantly shorter TCRB CDR3s in all four CD4+ subsets. Insertions at VDJ junctions were less frequent in type 1 diabetes patients. These patients also deleted more nucleotides at the same junctions. Across patients, naive, central memory and Treg TCRB repertoires exhibited apparently greater similarity than was observed across healthy donors.

The sample was central memory CD4+ T cells from blood. V gene TRBV6-1 combines with J gene TRBJ2-7; D remains ambiguous. The TCR was taken from a young woman with type 1 diabetes. DNA for the CDR3: TGTGCCAGCTTCGGCGAGCGCTCCTACGAGCAGTACTTC. This codes for CASFGERSYEQYF.